The next 30 T cell receptor beta chains were all read from a single sample in a study of T cell responses to AZD1222 COVID-19 vaccine. Sequencing was performed with immunoSEQ multiplex PCR; in TCRdb, only in-frame clones are kept and a portion is missing. Of 130,000 or so clones in the sample, 85% to 95% were seen once. Here the sequenced sample was peripheral blood, taken on day 0 of AZD1222 vaccination. The source is an adult in good health.

The CDR3 nucleotides read TGTGCCAGCAGCTTAGGGGGACAGGGGGGCGTCGAGCAGTACTTC. It is translated as CASSLGGQGGVEQYF. The chain carries TRBV7-9 and TRBJ2-7, with 11 bases that match TRBD1. This CDR3 has 15 residues. With 1 base clipped from V and 6 bases from J, the junction kept 5 bases outside the gene matches. The germline gives CDR1 SEHNR, CDR2 FQNEAQ (reference sequence).

The chain recombines TRBV7-9 with TRBJ2-7, with D unclear. V lost 8 bases to trimming and J lost 2 bases, with 10 bases between them. From germline, CDR1 is SEHNR and CDR2 FQNEAQ (reference sequence). CDR3 length: 12 amino acids. The CDR3 spells CASQLRTYEQYF. For the CDR3, the DNA is TGTGCCAGCCAACTTAGAACCTACGAGCAGTACTTC.

The genes are TRBV18 and TRBJ2-2; D is possibly TRBD2 (6 bases). With 4 bases removed from V and 3 bases from J, the gap between germline ends came to 9 bases. CDR3 length: 14 amino acids. The germline gives CDR1 KGHSH, CDR2 LQKENI. The DNA for the CDR3 is TGTGCCAGCTCACTCGCGGGACACACCGGGGAGCTGTTTTTT. It specifies CASSLAGHTGELFF. Full variable domain (outside the CDR3, taken from reference TRBV18 and TRBJ2-2): NAGVMQNPRHLVRRRGQEARLRCSPMKGHSHVYWYRQLPEEGLKFMVYLQKENIIDESGMPKERFSAEFPKEGPSILRIQQVVRGDSAAYFCASSLAGHTGELFFGEGSRLTVL.

This rearrangement joins TRBV11-2 to TRBJ1-2, with 9 bases aligning to TRBD1. Germline V gene sequence: CDR1 SGHAT, CDR2 FQNNGV. V lost 5 bases, J lost 5 bases, and 12 bases stayed unmatched. The CDR3 sequence is 16 residues long. Here the CDR3 DNA reads TGTGCCAGCAGCCCCGGGACAGGGTTTGGAGGGTATGGCTACACCTTC. The encoded protein is CASSPGTGFGGYGYTF.

This clone is labeled medium-sized. V gene TRBV9 combines with J gene TRBJ2-3; 9 bases are shared with TRBD2. The CDR3 runs 18 residues. Per germline, CDR1 SGDLS and CDR2 YYNGEE. J was trimmed by 0 bases and V by 0 bases; bases with no gene match: 8. CDR3 sequence reads: CASSVGIGTSPSTDTQYF. DNA for the CDR3: TGTGCCAGCAGCGTAGGGATTGGGACTAGCCCAAGCACAGATACGCAGTATTTT.

The rearrangement uses TRBV28 and TRBJ2-7, with D possibly being TRBD2 (5 bases). Germline CDR1 MDHEN, CDR2 SYDVKM. The length of the CDR3 is 14 residues. V was shortened by 8 bases and J by 3 bases, with 17 bases between the two germline ends. The CDR3, as DNA: TGTGCCAGCTCCCCTTCGGGGTCGGACTACGAGCAGTACTTC. Residues: CASSPSGSDYEQYF. The entire variable domain, with the rest obtained from reference TRBV28 and TRBJ2-7, is as follows: DVKVTQSSRYLVKRTGEKVFLECVQDMDHENMFWYRQDPGLGLRLIYFSYDVKMKEKGDIPEGYSVSREKKERFSLILESASTNQTSMYLCASSPSGSDYEQYFGPGTRLTVT.

The chain uses TRBV15 and TRBJ2-7; D is ambiguous. Germline-derived CDR1 and CDR2 are LNHNV and YYDKDF (reference sequence). Trimming took 0 bases from V and 3 from J, leaving 12 bases between them. CDR3 length: 15 residues. The CDR3, as DNA: TGTGCCACCAGCAGAGACCTTGGCCCATACTACGAGCAGTACTTC. This sequence encodes CATSRDLGPYYEQYF.

This clone appeared a few times. The chain carries TRBV5-1 and TRBJ1-5; TRBD1 is a possible D gene (6 bases). Trimming pared 5 bases from V and 1 base from J, leaving 13 bases between. CDR1 and CDR2 from the germline V gene are SGHRS and YFSETQ. CDR3 length: 15 residues. The CDR3: CASRRDISSNQPQHF. The CDR3, as DNA: TGCGCCAGCAGAAGGGACATTTCGAGCAATCAGCCCCAGCATTTT.

V gene TRBV7-3 combines with J gene TRBJ1-3; D may be TRBD1 (5 bases). The CDR3 covers 16 residues. Between the trimmed V and J ends, which lost 1 base and 2 bases, there was a span of 12 bases. Germline CDR1 reads SGHTA; CDR2 reads FQGTGA. Here the CDR3 reads CASSLIGGTAGNTIYF. The DNA of the CDR3 is TGTGCCAGCAGCTTAATAGGAGGGACGGCTGGAAACACCATATATTTT.

The CDR3 spells CASSQSSGAYEAFF. In nucleotides, the CDR3 is TGCGCCAGCAGCCAGTCTTCGGGAGCGTATGAAGCTTTCTTT. The chain employs TRBV4-1 and TRBJ1-1; D is unresolved. V shed 3 bases and J shed 7 bases, with 15 bases lying between them. The CDR3 loop spans 14 amino acids. Looked up from germline, CDR1 is MGHRA and CDR2 is YSYEKL.

The genes are TRBV15 and TRBJ1-2; possible D gene TRBD1, 5 bases. Germline V CDR1 and CDR2: LNHNV, YYDKDF (reference sequence). The CDR3 spans 15 residues. V lost 5 bases, J lost 6 bases, and 19 bases lay in between. The CDR3 DNA reads as TGTGCCACCAGCTCCCACCGGGGGAATCTGGATGGCTACACCTTC. Encoded protein: CATSSHRGNLDGYTF.

The chain joins TRBV7-2 to TRBJ1-2; a possible D gene is TRBD1 (5 bases). Germline V gives CDR1 SGHTA, CDR2 FQGNSA. The CDR3 is 14 residues long. V was clipped by 5 bases and J by 4 bases, with 14 bases between them. The CDR3 coding sequence is TGTGCCAGCAGCCAAGAACGACAGATCTATGGCTACACCTTC. Residues: CASSQERQIYGYTF. Variable domain in full (rest from reference TRBV7-2 and TRBJ1-2): GAGVSQSPSNKVTEKGKDVELRCDPISGHTALYWYRQSLGQGLEFLIYFQGNSAPDKSGLPSDRFSAERTGGSVSTLTIQRTQQEDSAVYLCASSQERQIYGYTFGSGTRLTVV.

The CDR3 nucleotides read TGTGCCAGTAGCGACGGACAGGTCTTAGGCACTGAAGCTTTCTTT. Translated: CASSDGQVLGTEAFF. The rearrangement uses TRBV19 and TRBJ1-1; 7 positions agree with TRBD1. The CDR3 spans 15 residues. Germline CDR1 and CDR2: LNHDA and SQIVND (reference sequence). V shed 6 bases and J 4 bases; nucleotides not matched to a gene: 11.

V and J are TRBV6-2 or TRBV6-3 and TRBJ1-6; D gene uncertain. This CDR3 is 13 amino acids long. The V end lost 5 bases, the J end lost 3 bases, and 5 bases lay between the germline ends. CDR1 and CDR2 (germline): MNHEY, SVGEGT. The CDR3, as DNA: TGTGCCAGCAGTCCCGACTATAATTCACCCCTCCACTTT. Translating gives CASSPDYNSPLHF.

CDR3 sequence: CATSTKLLPEKLFF. The CDR3 nucleotides read TGTGCCACCAGCACAAAACTATTACCGGAAAAACTGTTTTTT. V usage is TRBV15 and J usage is TRBJ1-4, with D unclear. Germline lookup yields CDR1 LNHNV and CDR2 YYDKDF (reference sequence). Trimming removed 4 bases at V and 8 bases at J, with 14 bases between. This CDR3 contains 14 residues. Based on the CDR3 plus reference TRBV15 and TRBJ1-4, the full variable domain is DAMVIQNPRYQVTQFGKPVTLSCSQTLNHNVMYWYQQKSSQAPKLLFHYYDKDFNNEADTPDNFQSRRPNTSFCFLDIRSPGLGDTAMYLCATSTKLLPEKLFFGSGTQLSVL.

V gene TRBV12-3 or TRBV12-4 combines with J gene TRBJ1-1; possibly TRBD1 for D (6 bases). The length of the CDR3 is 12 residues. Trimming removed 8 bases at V and 4 bases at J, with 11 bases between. The CDR3: CASGQPGTEAFF. DNA for the CDR3: TGTGCCAGCGGACAGCCGGGCACTGAAGCTTTCTTT.

This chain joins TRBV5-1 and TRBJ2-7; D is possibly TRBD1 (6 bases). V gave up 4 bases and J gave up 0 bases, with 8 bases separating them. CDR1 SGHRS and CDR2 YFSETQ come from the germline V gene. CDR3 length: 13 amino acids. The CDR3 here is CASSPDSSYEQYF. CDR3 DNA sequence: TGCGCCAGCAGCCCGGACAGCTCCTACGAGCAGTACTTC.

The chain is built from TRBV11-3 and TRBJ1-1; TRBD1 matches at 8 bases. Germline V gene lookup returns CDR1 SGHNT and CDR2 YENEEA. V lost 5 bases, J lost 7 bases, and 9 bases stayed unmatched. The CDR3 is 14 amino acids. The CDR3 DNA reads TGTGCCAGCAGCCCAGACAGGGGAAGTGGTGAAGCTTTCTTT. Protein: CASSPDRGSGEAFF. The full variable domain, with the rest looked up from reference TRBV11-3 and TRBJ1-1, is EAGVVQSPRYKIIEKKQPVAFWCNPISGHNTLYWYLQNLGQGPELLIRYENEEAVDDSQLPKDRFSAERLKGVDSTLKIQPAELGDSAVYLCASSPDRGSGEAFFGQGTRLTVV.

The CDR3 sequence: CASSRRLILGFHISMAQHF. In DNA form, the CDR3 reads TGCGCCAGCAGCCGCAGGTTGATCCTTGGCTTCCATATTTCTATGGCCCAGCATTTT. J is TRBJ1-5 and V is TRBV4-1, with D hard to call. Trimming took 4 bases from V and 11 from J, leaving 33 bases between them. CDR3 length equals 19 residues. Germline V gene data show CDR1 as MGHRA and CDR2 as YSYEKL.

The chain couples TRBV12-3 or TRBV12-4 to TRBJ1-1; D not resolved. This CDR3 contains 12 residues. V was trimmed by 3 bases and J by 5 bases, leaving 7 bases between them. The CDR3 sequence is CASSFYRTEAFF. In nucleotides, the CDR3 is TGTGCCAGCAGTTTCTACAGAACTGAAGCTTTCTTT.

In this sample, this clone turned up once. V usage is TRBV24-1 and J usage is TRBJ2-7, with 11 bases lining up with TRBD2. V lost 4 bases to trimming and J lost 2 bases; unmatched junction nucleotides: 6. Germline V gives CDR1 KGHDR, CDR2 SFDVKD. This CDR3 comprises 16 residues. The CDR3 DNA sequence: TGTGCCACCAGTGACCGTGGACTAGCGGGTACCTACGAGCAGTACTTC. Translation gives CATSDRGLAGTYEQYF.

The V gene is TRBV7-2, the J gene TRBJ1-1; unclear D gene. The germline V and J ends were trimmed by 6 bases and 2 bases, with 13 bases remaining between them. This CDR3 is 14 amino acids long. Germline V CDR1 and CDR2: SGHTA, FQGNSA. CDR3 amino acids: CASSPDRSNTEAFF. The CDR3 DNA is TGTGCCAGCAGTCCTGACCGTTCCAACACTGAAGCTTTCTTT.

CDR3 protein: CSASPRNTEAFF. The CDR3 nucleotides are TGCAGTGCTAGTCCTCGGAACACTGAAGCTTTCTTT. The rearrangement uses TRBV20-1 and TRBJ1-1, with D hard to call. Germline V CDR1 and CDR2: DFQATT, SNEGSKA (reference sequence). The CDR3 is made up of 12 amino acids. Trimming pared 3 bases from V and 1 base from J, leaving 6 bases between.

V and J are TRBV13 and TRBJ1-2, with TRBD1 as a possible D gene (5 bases). The CDR3 sequence is 14 residues long. Trimming left V 5 bases short and J 3 bases short, with 13 bases between. Looked up from germline, CDR1 is PRHDT and CDR2 is FYEKMQ (reference sequence). CDR3 protein: CASSIPGGDYGYTF. CDR3 DNA sequence: TGTGCCAGCAGCATCCCCGGGGGGGACTATGGCTACACCTTC.

The rearrangement uses TRBV6-5 and TRBJ2-2; tentatively, D is TRBD1 (5 bases). The CDR3 length is 14 residues. CDR1 and CDR2 (germline): MNHEY, SVGAGI. Trimming removed 10 bases at V and 8 bases at J, with 20 bases between. CDR3 sequence (DNA): TGTGCCACGTCCAGGGTATCCCTGGGTGGGGAGCTGTTTTTT. Amino acids: CATSRVSLGGELFF.

The chain is built from TRBV2 and TRBJ2-1; 7 bases map to TRBD2. Germline CDR1 reads SNHLY; CDR2 reads FYNNEI. The CDR3 sequence is 11 residues long. Trimming took 7 bases from V and 12 from J; bases not matched to a gene: 6. The CDR3 reads CASKSTSLQFF. DNA for the CDR3: TGTGCCAGCAAATCGACTAGCTTGCAGTTCTTC.

The chain uses TRBV19 and TRBJ1-2, with D possibly matching TRBD1 (5 bases). The CDR3 extends over 15 amino acids. Germline V gives CDR1 LNHDA, CDR2 SQIVND (reference sequence). V was pared by 3 bases and J by 6 bases, with 17 bases between. This CDR3 reads CASSIFRGLGDGYTF. The CDR3, as DNA: TGTGCCAGTAGTATCTTTCGAGGTTTAGGGGATGGCTACACCTTC.

This clone was found a few times. This chain joins TRBV5-6 and TRBJ2-3; D is undetermined. Germline V lookup: CDR1 SGHDT, CDR2 YYEEEE. Trimming removed 5 bases from V and 5 bases from J, with 12 bases in between. The CDR3 is 13 residues long. The CDR3 DNA sequence: TGTGCCAGCAGTCTAAGAGGTGGAGATACGCAGTATTTT. Translation gives CASSLRGGDTQYF.

This clone was counted once. The chain has TRBV4-3 and TRBJ2-7; 9 bases map to TRBD2. CDR3 length: 15 amino acids. The ends lost 4 bases at V and 3 bases at J; junction bases unmatched: 7. The V gene's germline CDR1 is LGHNA and CDR2 YSLEER. The CDR3 protein is CASSPGTSRHYEQYF. CDR3 sequence (DNA): TGCGCCAGCAGCCCAGGGACTAGCAGACACTACGAGCAGTACTTC.

The chain is built from TRBV7-3 and TRBJ2-1, with D possibly TRBD1 on 5 matching bases. CDR3 size: 16 residues. CDR1 and CDR2 from the germline V gene are SGHTA and FQGTGA. V lost 4 bases, J lost 0 bases, and 13 bases lay in between. The chain's CDR3 is CASSWAADTSYNEQFF. DNA of the CDR3: TGTGCCAGCAGCTGGGCGGCGGACACCTCCTACAATGAGCAGTTCTTC.